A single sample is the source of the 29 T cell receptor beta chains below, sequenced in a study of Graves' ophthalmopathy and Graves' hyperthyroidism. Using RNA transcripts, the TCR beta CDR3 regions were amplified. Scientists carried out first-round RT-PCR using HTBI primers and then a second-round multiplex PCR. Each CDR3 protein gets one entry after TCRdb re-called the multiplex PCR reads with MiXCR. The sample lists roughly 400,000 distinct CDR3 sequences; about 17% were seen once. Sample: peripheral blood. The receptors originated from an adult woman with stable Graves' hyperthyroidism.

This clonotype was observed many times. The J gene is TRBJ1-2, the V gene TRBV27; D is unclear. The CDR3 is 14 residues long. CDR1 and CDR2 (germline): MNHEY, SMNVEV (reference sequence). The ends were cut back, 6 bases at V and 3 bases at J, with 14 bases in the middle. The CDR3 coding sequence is TGTGCCAGCAGCCCGGTCGGGGAGTACTATGGCTACACCTTC. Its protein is CASSPVGEYYGYTF.

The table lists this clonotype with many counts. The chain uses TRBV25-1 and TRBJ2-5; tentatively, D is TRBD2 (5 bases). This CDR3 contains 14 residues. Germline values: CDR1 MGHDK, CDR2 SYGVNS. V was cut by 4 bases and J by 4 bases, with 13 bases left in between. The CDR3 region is CASSVSGAAETQYF. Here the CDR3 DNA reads TGTGCCAGCAGTGTCTCCGGAGCGGCAGAGACCCAGTACTTC. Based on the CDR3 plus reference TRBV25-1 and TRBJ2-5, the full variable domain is EADIYQTPRYLVIGTGKKITLECSQTMGHDKMYWYQQDPGMELHLIHYSYGVNSTEKGDLSSESTVSRIRTEHFPLTLESARPSHTSQYLCASSVSGAAETQYFGPGTRLLVL.

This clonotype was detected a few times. The CDR3 DNA reads TGTGCCAGCAGCCAAATGCCGGGACAGGGGGCCTACGAGCAGTACTTC. This codes for CASSQMPGQGAYEQYF. J is TRBJ2-7 and V is TRBV3-1; 11 bases are shared with TRBD1. Germline assignment: CDR1 LGHDT and CDR2 YNNKEL (reference sequence). J was trimmed by 2 bases and V by 2 bases; bases with no gene match: 5. The CDR3 extends over 16 amino acids.

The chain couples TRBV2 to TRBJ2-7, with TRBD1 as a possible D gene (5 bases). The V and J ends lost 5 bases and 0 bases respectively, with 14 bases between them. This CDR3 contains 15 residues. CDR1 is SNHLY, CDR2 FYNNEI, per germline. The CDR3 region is CASSTWARASYEQYF. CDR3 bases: TGTGCCAGCAGTACGTGGGCCAGGGCCTCCTACGAGCAGTACTTC.

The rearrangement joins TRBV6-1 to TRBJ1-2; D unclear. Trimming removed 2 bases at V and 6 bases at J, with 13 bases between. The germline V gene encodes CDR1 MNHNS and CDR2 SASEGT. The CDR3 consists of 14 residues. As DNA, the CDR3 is TGTGCCAGCAGTGAATTCCGCTTAAGGCATGGCTACACCTTC. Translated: CASSEFRLRHGYTF.

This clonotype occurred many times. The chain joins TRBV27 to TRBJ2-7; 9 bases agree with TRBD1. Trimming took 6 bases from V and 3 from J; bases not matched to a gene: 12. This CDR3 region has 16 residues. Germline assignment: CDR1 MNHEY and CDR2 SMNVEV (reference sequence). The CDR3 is CASRSLTGGFFYEQYF. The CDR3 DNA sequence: TGTGCCAGCAGATCCCTGACAGGGGGTTTTTTCTACGAGCAGTACTTC.

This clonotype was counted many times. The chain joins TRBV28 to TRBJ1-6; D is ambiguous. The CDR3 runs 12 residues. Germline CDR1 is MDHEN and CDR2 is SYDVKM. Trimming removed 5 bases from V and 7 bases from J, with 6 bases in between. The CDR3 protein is CASSPRNSPLHF. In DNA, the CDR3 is TGTGCCAGCAGTCCCCGGAATTCACCCCTCCACTTT.

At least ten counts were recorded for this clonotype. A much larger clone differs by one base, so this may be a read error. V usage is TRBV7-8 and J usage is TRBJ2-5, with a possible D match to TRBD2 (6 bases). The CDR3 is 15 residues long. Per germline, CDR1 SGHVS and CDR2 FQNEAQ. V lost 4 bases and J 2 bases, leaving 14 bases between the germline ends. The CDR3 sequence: CASSCGLMRQETQYF. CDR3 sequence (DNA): TGTGCCAGCAGCTGTGGACTAATGCGGCAAGAGACCCAGTACTTC.

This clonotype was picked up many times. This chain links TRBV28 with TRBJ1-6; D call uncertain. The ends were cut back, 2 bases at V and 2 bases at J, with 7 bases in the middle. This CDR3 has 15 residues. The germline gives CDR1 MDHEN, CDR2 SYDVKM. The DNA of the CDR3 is TGTGCCAGCAGTTTAGGGCAGGCCTATAATTCACCCCTCCACTTT. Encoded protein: CASSLGQAYNSPLHF.

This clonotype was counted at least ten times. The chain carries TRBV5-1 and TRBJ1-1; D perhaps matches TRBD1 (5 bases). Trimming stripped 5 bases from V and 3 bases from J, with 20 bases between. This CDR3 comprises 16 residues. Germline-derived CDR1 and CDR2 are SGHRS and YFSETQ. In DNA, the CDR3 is TGCGCCAGCAGACCAACCGGGGCCCGCCGGGACACTGAAGCTTTCTTT. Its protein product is CASRPTGARRDTEAFF.

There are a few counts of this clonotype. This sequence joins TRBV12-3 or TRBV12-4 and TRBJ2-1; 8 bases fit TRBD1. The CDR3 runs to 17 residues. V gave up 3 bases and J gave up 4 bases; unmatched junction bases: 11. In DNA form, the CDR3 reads TGTGCCAGCAGTTTCAATCCGGGACAGGTAGTTTACAATGAGCAGTTCTTC. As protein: CASSFNPGQVVYNEQFF.

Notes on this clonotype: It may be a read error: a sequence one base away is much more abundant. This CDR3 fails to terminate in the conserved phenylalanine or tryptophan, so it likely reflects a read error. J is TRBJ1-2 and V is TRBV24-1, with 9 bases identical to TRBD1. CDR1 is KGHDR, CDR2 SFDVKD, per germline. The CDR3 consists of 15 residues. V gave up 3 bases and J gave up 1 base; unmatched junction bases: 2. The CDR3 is CATSDGTGNNYGYTL. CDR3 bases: TGTGCCACCAGTGATGGGACAGGGAATAACTATGGCTACACCCTC.

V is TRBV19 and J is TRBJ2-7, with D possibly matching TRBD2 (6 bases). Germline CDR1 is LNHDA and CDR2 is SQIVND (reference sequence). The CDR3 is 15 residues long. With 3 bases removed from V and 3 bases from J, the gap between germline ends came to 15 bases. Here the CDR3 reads CASSIQLASGYEQYF. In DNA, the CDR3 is TGTGCCAGTAGTATCCAGCTAGCGTCGGGCTACGAGCAGTACTTC.

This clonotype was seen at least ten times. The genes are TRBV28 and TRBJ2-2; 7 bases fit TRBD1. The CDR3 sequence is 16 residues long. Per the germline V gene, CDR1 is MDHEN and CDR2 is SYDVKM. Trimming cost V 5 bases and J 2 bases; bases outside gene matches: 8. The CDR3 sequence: CASSPQGTANTGELFF. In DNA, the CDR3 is TGTGCCAGCAGTCCCCAAGGGACAGCCAACACCGGGGAGCTGTTTTTT. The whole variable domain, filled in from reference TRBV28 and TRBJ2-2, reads DVKVTQSSRYLVKRTGEKVFLECVQDMDHENMFWYRQDPGLGLRLIYFSYDVKMKEKGDIPEGYSVSREKKERFSLILESASTNQTSMYLCASSPQGTANTGELFFGEGSRLTVL.

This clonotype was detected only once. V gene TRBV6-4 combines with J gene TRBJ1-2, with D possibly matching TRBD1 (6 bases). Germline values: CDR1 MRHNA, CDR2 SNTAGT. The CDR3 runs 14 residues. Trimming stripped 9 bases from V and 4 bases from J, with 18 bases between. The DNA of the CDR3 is TGTGCCAGTGAGCGAACGAACAGGGCCTATGGCTACACCTTC. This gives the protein CASERTNRAYGYTF.

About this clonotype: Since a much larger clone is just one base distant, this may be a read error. The CDR3 region is CTSRGGLDTEAFF. The CDR3 DNA reads TGTACCAGCAGGGGGGGATTAGACACTGAAGCTTTCTTT. The V gene is TRBV6-1, the J gene TRBJ1-1; 7 positions agree with TRBD1. CDR1 and CDR2 (germline): MNHNS, SASEGT. The CDR3 length is 13 residues.

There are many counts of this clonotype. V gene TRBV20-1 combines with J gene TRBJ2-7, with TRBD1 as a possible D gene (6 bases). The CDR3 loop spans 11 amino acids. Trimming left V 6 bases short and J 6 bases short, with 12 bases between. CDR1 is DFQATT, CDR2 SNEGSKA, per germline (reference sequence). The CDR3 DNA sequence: TGCAGTGCAAGGCAAGGGGGCGAGCAGTACTTC. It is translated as CSARQGGEQYF.

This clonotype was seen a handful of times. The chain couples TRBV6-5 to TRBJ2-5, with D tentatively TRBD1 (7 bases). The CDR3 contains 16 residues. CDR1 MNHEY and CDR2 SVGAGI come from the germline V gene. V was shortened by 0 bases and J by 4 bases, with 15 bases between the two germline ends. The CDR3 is CASSYSFPGGGETQYF. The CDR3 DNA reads TGTGCCAGCAGTTACTCGTTCCCAGGGGGAGGAGAGACCCAGTACTTC.

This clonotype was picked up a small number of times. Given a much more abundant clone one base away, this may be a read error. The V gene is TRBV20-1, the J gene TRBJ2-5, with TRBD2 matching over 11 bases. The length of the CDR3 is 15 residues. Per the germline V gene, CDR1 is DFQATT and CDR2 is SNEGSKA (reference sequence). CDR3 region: CSASGTSGYQETKYF. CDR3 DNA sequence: TGCAGTGCATCCGGGACTAGCGGTTATCAAGAGACCAAGTACTTC.

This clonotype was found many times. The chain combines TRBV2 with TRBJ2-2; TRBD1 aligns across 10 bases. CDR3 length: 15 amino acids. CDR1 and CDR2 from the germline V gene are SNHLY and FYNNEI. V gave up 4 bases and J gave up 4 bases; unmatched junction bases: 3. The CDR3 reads CASSGQGASTGELFF. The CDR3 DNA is TGTGCCAGCAGTGGACAGGGGGCGAGCACCGGGGAGCTGTTTTTT.

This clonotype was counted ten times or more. CDR3 amino acids: CASSYIQGGEQYF. The CDR3 coding sequence is TGTGCCAGCAGTTACATACAGGGGGGAGAGCAGTACTTC. This chain uses TRBV6-5 with TRBJ2-7; 8 nucleotides line up with TRBD1. V was pared by 2 bases and J by 7 bases, with 4 bases of the junction left unmatched. There are 13 residues in the CDR3. Germline loops: CDR1 MNHEY, CDR2 SVGAGI.

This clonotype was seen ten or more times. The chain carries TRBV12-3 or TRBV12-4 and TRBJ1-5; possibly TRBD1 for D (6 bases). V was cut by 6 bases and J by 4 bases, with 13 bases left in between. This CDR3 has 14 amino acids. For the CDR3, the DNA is TGTGCCAGCAGGGATAAACAGGGAAATCAGCCCCAGCATTTT. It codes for CASRDKQGNQPQHF.

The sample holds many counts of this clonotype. CDR3 in amino acids: CASSQVERDYGYTF. The CDR3 nucleotides are TGCGCCAGCAGCCAAGTAGAGCGAGACTATGGCTACACCTTC. V and J are TRBV4-1 and TRBJ1-2; unclear D gene. The CDR3 is 14 amino acids. Germline V gene data show CDR1 as MGHRA and CDR2 as YSYEKL. The germline V and J ends were trimmed by 1 base and 3 bases, with 9 bases remaining between them.

The DNA for the CDR3 is TGTGCCAGCAGTCAACTAGCGGGAGGCACAGATACGCAGTATTTT. As protein: CASSQLAGGTDTQYF. The rearrangement uses TRBV2 and TRBJ2-3, with TRBD2 identical over 11 bases. Trimming took 5 bases from V and 1 from J; bases not matched to a gene: 2. The CDR3 runs 15 residues. CDR1 and CDR2 from the germline V gene are SNHLY and FYNNEI.

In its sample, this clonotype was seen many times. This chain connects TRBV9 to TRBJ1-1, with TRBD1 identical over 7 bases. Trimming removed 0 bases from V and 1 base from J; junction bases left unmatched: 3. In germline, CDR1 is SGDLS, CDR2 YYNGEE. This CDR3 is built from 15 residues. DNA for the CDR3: TGTGCCAGCAGCGTAGAAGGGGGCCCGAACACTGAAGCTTTCTTT. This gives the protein CASSVEGGPNTEAFF.

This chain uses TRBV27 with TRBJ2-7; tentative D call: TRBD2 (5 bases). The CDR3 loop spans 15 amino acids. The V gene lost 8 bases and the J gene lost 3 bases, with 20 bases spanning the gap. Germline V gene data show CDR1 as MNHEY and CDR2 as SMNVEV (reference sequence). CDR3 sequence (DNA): TGTGCCAGCTCCCACGGGGTCGGCTACTTCTACGAGCAGTACTTC. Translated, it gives CASSHGVGYFYEQYF.

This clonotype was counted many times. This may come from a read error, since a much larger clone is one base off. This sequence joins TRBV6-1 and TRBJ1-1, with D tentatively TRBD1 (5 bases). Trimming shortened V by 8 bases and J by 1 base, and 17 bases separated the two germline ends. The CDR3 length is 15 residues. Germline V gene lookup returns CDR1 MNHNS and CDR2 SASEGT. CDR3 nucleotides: TGTGCCAGCTCGACTACGGGGCACGCGAACACTGAAGCTTTCTTT. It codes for CASSTTGHANTEAFF.

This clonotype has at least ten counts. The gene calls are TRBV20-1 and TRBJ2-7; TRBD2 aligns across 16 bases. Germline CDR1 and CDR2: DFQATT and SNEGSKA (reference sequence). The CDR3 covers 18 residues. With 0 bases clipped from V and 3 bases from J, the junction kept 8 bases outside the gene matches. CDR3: CSARDQGTSGRAYYEQYF. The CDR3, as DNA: TGCAGTGCTAGAGATCAAGGGACTAGCGGGAGGGCATACTACGAGCAGTACTTC.

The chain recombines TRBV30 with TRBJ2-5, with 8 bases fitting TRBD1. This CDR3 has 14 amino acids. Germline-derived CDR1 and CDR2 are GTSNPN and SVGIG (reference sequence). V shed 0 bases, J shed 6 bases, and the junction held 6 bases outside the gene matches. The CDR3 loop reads CAWSVRTGSQTQYF. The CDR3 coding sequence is TGTGCCTGGAGTGTTAGGACAGGGAGTCAGACCCAGTACTTC.